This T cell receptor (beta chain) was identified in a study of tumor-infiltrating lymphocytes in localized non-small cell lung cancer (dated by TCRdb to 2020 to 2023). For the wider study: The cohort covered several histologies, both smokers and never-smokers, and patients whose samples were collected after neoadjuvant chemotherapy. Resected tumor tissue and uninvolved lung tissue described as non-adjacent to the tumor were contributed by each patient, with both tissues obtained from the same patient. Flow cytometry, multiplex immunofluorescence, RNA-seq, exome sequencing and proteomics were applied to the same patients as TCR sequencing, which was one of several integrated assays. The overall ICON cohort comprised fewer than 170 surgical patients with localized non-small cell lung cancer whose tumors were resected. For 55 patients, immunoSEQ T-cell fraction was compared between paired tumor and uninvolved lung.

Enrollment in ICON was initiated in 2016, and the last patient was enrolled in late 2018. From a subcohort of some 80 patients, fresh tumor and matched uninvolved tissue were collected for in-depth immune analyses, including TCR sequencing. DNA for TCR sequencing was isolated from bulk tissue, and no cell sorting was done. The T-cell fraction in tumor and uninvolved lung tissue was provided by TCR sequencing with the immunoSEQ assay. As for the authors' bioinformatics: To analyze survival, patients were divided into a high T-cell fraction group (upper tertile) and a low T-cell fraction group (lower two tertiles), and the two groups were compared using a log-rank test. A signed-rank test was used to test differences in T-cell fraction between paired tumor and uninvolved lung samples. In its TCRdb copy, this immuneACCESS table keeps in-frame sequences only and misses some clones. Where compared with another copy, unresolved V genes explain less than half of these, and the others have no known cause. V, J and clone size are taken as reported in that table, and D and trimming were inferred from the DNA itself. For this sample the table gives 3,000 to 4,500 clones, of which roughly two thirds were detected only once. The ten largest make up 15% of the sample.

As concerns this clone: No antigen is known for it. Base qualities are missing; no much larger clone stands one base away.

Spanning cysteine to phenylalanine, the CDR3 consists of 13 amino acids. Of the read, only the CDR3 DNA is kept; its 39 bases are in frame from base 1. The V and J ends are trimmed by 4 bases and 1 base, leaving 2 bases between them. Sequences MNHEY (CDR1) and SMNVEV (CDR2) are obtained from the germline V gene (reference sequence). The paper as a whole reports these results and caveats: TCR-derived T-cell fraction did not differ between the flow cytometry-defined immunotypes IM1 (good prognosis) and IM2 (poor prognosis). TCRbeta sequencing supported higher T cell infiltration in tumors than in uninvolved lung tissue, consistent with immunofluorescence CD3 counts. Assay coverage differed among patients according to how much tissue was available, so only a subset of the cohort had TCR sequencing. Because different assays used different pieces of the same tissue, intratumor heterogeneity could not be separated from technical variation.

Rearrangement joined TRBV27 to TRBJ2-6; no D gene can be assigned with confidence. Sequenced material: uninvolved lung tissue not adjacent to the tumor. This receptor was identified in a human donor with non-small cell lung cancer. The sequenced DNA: TGTGCCAGCAGTTCGTCTGGGGCCAACGTCCTGACTTTC. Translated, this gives CASSSSGANVLTF.